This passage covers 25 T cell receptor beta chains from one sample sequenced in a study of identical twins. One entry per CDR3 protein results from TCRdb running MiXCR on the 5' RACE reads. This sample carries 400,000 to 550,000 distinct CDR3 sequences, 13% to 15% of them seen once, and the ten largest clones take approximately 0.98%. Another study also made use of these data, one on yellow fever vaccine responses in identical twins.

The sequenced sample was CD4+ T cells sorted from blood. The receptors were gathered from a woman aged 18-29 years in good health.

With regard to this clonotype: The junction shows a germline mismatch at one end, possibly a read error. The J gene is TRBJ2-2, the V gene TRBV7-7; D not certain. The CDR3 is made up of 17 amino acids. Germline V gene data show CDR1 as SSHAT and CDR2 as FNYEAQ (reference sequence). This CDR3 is CASSLFASWGNTGELFF. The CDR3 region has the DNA TGTGCTAGCAGCTTATTTGCCTCCTGGGGAAACACCGGGGAGCTGTTTTTT.

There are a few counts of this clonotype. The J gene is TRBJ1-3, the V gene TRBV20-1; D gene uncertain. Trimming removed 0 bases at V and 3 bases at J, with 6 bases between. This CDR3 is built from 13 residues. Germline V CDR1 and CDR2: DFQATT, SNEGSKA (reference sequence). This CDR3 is CSARETVGNTIYF. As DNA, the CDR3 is TGCAGTGCTAGAGAAACAGTTGGAAACACCATATATTTT.

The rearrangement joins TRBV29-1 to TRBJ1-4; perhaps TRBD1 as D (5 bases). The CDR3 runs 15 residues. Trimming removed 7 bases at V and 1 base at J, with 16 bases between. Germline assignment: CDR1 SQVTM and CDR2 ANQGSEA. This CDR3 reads CSAGGGGETNEKLFF. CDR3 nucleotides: TGCAGCGCCGGGGGGGGAGGAGAAACTAATGAAAAACTGTTTTTT.

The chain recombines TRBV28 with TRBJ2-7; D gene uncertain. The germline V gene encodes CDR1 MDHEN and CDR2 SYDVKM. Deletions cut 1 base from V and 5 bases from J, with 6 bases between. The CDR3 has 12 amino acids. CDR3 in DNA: TGTGCCAGCAGTTTATACGTGGACGAGCAGTACTTC. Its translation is CASSLYVDEQYF.

DNA for the CDR3: TGTGCCAGCAGTGATGGACAGGGGGTGTACGAGCAGTACTTC. It translates to CASSDGQGVYEQYF. This chain joins TRBV25-1 and TRBJ2-7, with TRBD1 identical over 10 bases. Germline CDR1 is MGHDK and CDR2 is SYGVNS. The V and J ends lost 3 bases and 4 bases, in that order; junction bases with no gene match: 3. This CDR3 has 14 residues.

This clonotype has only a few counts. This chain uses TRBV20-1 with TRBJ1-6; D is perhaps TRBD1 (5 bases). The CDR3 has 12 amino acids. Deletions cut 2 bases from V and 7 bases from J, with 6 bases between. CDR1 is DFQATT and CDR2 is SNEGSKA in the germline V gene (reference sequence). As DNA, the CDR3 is TGCAGTGCTAGATGGGGGAATTCACCCCTCCACTTT. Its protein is CSARWGNSPLHF.

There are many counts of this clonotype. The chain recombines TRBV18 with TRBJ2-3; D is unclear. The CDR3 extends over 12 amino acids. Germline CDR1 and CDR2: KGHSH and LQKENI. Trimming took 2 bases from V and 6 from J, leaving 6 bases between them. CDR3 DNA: TGTGCCAGCTCACCATTGGGGGATACGCAGTATTTT. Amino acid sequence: CASSPLGDTQYF.

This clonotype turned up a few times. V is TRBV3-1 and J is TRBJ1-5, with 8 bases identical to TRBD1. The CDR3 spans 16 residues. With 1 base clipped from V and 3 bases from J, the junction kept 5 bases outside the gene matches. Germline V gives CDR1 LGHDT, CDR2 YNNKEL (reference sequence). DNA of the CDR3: TGTGCCAGCAGCCAAGGTGCAGGGGGCATCAATCAGCCCCAGCATTTT. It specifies CASSQGAGGINQPQHF. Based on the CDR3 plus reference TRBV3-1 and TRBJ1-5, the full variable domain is DTAVSQTPKYLVTQMGNDKSIKCEQNLGHDTMYWYKQDSKKFLKIMFSYNNKELIINETVPNRFSPKSPDKAHLNLHINSLELGDSAVYFCASSQGAGGINQPQHFGDGTRLSIL.

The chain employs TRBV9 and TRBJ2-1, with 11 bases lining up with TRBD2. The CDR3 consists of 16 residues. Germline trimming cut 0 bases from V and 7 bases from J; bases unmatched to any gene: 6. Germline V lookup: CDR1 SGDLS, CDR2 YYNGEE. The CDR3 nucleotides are TGTGCCAGCAGCGTAGCAATAGCGGGGGGGGAGAATGAGCAGTTCTTC. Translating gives CASSVAIAGGENEQFF.

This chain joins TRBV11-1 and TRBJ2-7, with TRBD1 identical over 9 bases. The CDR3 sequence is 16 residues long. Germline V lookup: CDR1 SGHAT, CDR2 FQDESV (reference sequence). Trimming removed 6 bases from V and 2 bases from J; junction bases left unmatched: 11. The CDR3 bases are TGTGCCAGCAGTCCTTACCAGGGACAGGGACCCTACGAGCAGTACTTC. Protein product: CASSPYQGQGPYEQYF.

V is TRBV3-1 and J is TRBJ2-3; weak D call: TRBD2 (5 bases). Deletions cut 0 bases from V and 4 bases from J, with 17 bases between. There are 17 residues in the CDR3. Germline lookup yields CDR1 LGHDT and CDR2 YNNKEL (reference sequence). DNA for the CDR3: TGTGCCAGCAGCCAAGATGGCGCCCCAGTTAGCGCAGATACGCAGTATTTT. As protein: CASSQDGAPVSADTQYF.

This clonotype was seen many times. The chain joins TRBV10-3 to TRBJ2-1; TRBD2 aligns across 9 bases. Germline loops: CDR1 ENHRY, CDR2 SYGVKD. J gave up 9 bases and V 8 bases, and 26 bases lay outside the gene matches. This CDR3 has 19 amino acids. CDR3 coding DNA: TGTGCCATCGAATCTCGCGGGGGGGCAAATTTCCGGAAGGAGGGTGAGCAGTTCTTC. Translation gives CAIESRGGANFRKEGEQFF.

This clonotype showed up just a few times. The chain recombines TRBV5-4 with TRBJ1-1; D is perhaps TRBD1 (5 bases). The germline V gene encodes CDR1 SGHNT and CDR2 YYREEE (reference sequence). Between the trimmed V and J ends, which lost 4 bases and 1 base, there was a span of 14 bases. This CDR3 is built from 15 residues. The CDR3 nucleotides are TGTGCCAGCAGCCCACGAGCGGGGACGAACACTGAAGCTTTCTTT. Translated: CASSPRAGTNTEAFF.

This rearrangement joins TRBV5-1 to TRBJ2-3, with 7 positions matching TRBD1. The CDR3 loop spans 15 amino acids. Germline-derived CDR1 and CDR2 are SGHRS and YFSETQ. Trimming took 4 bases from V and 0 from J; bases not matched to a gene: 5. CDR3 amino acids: CASSPKQGSTDTQYF. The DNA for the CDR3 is TGCGCCAGCAGCCCGAAACAGGGGAGCACAGATACGCAGTATTTT.

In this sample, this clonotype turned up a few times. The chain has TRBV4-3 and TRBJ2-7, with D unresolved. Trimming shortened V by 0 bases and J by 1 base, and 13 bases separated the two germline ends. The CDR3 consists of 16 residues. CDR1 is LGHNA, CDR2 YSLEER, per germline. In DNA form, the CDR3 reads TGCGCCAGCAGCCAAGAATTTCCCTCCGGGTCCTACGAGCAGTACTTC. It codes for CASSQEFPSGSYEQYF.

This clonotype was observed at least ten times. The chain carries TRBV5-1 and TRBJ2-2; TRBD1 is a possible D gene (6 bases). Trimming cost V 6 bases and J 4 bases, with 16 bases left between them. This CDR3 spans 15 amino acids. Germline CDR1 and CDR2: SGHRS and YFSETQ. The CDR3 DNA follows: TGCGCCAGCAACAGTGGGACATTAGGCACCGGGGAGCTGTTTTTT. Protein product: CASNSGTLGTGELFF.

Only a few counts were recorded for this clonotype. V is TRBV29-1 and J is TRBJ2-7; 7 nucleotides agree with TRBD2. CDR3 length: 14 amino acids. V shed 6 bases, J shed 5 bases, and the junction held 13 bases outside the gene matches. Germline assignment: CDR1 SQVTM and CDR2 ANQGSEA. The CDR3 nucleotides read TGCAGCGTACCGGGGGGAACCCTTGGGAACGAGCAGTACTTC. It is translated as CSVPGGTLGNEQYF.

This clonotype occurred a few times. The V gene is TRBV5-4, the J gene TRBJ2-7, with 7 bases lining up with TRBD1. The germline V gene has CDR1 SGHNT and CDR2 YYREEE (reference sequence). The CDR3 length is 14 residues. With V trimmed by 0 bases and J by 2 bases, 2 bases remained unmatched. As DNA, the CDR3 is TGTGCCAGCAGCTTGGACAGGGGACCCTACGAGCAGTACTTC. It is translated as CASSLDRGPYEQYF.

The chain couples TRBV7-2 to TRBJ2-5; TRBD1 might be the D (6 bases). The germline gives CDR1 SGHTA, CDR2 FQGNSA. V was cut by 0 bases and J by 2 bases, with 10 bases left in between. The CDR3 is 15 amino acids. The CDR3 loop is CASSLAGAAQETQYF. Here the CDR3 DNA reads TGTGCCAGCAGCTTAGCGGGGGCGGCGCAAGAGACCCAGTACTTC.

Here the CDR3 DNA reads TGCAGTGCTTCGACCTCAGGGGAAGGCAATCAGCCCCAGCATTTT. It encodes CSASTSGEGNQPQHF. This chain connects TRBV20-1 to TRBJ1-5; possible D gene TRBD1, 6 bases. The CDR3 extends over 15 amino acids. Germline V gene sequence: CDR1 DFQATT, CDR2 SNEGSKA (reference sequence). The ends were cut back, 5 bases at V and 2 bases at J, with 16 bases in the middle.

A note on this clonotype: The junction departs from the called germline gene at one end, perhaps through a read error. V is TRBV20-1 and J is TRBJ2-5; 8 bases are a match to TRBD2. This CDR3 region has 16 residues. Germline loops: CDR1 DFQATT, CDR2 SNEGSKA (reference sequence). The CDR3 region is CCARDGHGRAPETQYF. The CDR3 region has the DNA TGCTGTGCTAGAGATGGACACGGGAGGGCCCCAGAGACCCAGTACTTC.

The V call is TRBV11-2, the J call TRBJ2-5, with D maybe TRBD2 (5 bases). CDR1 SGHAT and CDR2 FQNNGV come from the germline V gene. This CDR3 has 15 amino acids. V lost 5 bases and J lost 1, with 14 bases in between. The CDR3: CASSLQLGRQETQYF. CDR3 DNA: TGTGCCAGCAGCCTCCAACTAGGCCGCCAAGAGACCCAGTACTTC.

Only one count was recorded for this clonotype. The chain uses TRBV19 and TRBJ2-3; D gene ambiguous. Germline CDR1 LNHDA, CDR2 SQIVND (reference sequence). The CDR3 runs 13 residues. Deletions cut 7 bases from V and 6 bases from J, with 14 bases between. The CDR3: CASISTDSDTQYF. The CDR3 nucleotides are TGTGCCAGTATCTCGACCGACTCGGATACGCAGTATTTT.

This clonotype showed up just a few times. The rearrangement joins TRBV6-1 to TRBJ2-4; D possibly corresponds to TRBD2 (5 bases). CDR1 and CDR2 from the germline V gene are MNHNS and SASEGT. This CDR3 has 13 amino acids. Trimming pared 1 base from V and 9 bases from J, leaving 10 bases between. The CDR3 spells CASSEGRTSIQYF. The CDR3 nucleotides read TGTGCCAGCAGTGAAGGGCGGACTTCCATTCAGTACTTC.

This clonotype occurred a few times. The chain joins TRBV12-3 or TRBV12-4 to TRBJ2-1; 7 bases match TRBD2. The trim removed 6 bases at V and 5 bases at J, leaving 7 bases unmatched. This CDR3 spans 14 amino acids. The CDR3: CASRRAGKNNEQFF. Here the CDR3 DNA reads TGTGCCAGCAGAAGAGCGGGAAAGAACAATGAGCAGTTCTTC.